A selection of T cell receptor beta chains follows, all from one sample in a study of blood T cell repertoires in COVID-19. Data came from immunoSEQ multiplex PCR; TCRdb stores just in-frame clones and leaves some out. This table has under 150,000 clones, around three quarters appearing once. Input material: peripheral blood. The receptors shown here come from a woman in her sixties or seventies with acute or convalescent COVID-19. Both conserved end residues are part of each CDR3.

J: TRBJ2-1
V: TRBV5-1
CDR3: CASSFISGSSYNEQFF

J: TRBJ2-1
V: TRBV21-1
CDR3: CASSLTRGVDRGTYNEQFF

J: TRBJ1-2
V: TRBV3-1/TRBV3-2
CDR3: CASSQRGTEFLYGYTF

J: TRBJ2-1
V: TRBV9
CDR3: CASSVAASGRSYNEQFF

J: TRBJ1-6
V: TRBV12-5
CDR3: CASGLVPSGTRAKSSYNSPLHF

J: TRBJ2-1
V: TRBV28
CDR3: CASSLPQTGTYNEQFF

J: TRBJ1-6
V: TRBV5-6
CDR3: CASRRVGILNSPLHF

J: TRBJ2-1
V: TRBV7-6
CDR3: CASSLGAGGSYNEQFF

J: TRBJ2-2
V: TRBV5-1
CDR3: CASSQTSNTGELFF

J: TRBJ1-4
V: TRBV4-3
CDR3: CASSQDRGWYEKLFF

J: TRBJ2-4
V: TRBV5-1
CDR3: CASSPKEAAKNIQYF

J: TRBJ1-1
V: TRBV27
CDR3: CASSLTRVMNTEAFF

J: TRBJ1-6
V: TRBV4-3
CDR3: CASSQAGLNSPLHF

J: TRBJ2-4
V: TRBV2
CDR3: CASRGGKTKNIQYF

J: TRBJ1-2
V: TRBV5-1
CDR3: CASSLGQGDYGYTF

J: TRBJ2-7
V: TRBV6-5
CDR3: CASSRRRTGSYEQYF

J: TRBJ2-3
V: TRBV20-1
CDR3: CSASGGSGSLTDTQYF

J: TRBJ1-2
V: TRBV28
CDR3: CAEQEAGQGGLGGYTF

J: TRBJ2-4
V: TRBV13
CDR3: CASSTGGKNIQYF

J: TRBJ1-2
V: TRBV19
CDR3: CASSPGQGAYGYTF

J: TRBJ1-5
V: TRBV4-1
CDR3: CASSQDQGTGVQPQHF

J: TRBJ2-7
V: TRBV15
CDR3: CATSRGTGGVGEQYF

J: TRBJ1-2
V: TRBV4-1
CDR3: CASSQAGAGGGYTF

J: TRBJ1-2
V: TRBV5-8
CDR3: CASSLGLYGYTF

J: TRBJ2-7
V: TRBV3-1/TRBV3-2
CDR3: CASSPTSGRAYYEQYF

J: TRBJ2-5
V: TRBV12-3/TRBV12-4
CDR3: CASTLDTQETQYF

J: TRBJ2-1
V: TRBV28
CDR3: CASSLMAGVYNEQFF

J: TRBJ2-3
V: TRBV6-2/TRBV6-3
CDR3: CASSADTTDTQYF

J: TRBJ2-3
V: TRBV20-1
CDR3: CSASRGARDGQYF

J: TRBJ1-2
V: TRBV14
CDR3: CASSPVAGQFYGYTF

J: TRBJ1-5
V: TRBV15
CDR3: CATRREGNQPQHF

J: TRBJ1-5
V: TRBV5-1
CDR3: CASSAGTARNQPQHF

J: TRBJ2-1
V: TRBV19
CDR3: CASSMTSGTYNEQFF

J: TRBJ1-4
V: TRBV7-2
CDR3: CASSSGGNEKLFF

J: TRBJ2-7
V: TRBV5-5
CDR3: CASSRGGQVSYEQYF

J: TRBJ1-1
V: TRBV10-1
CDR3: CASSEGGGTEAFF

J: TRBJ2-7
V: TRBV2
CDR3: CASSDAGGRGDEQYF

J: TRBJ1-4
V: TRBV5-1
CDR3: CASSLSGQSEKLFF

J: TRBJ1-2
V: TRBV6-5
CDR3: CASSLGQHYGYTF

J: TRBJ1-2
V: TRBV6-5
CDR3: CASSYRGIEGYTF

J: TRBJ2-3
V: TRBV7-2
CDR3: CASSRTSGGRDTQYF

J: TRBJ1-5
V: TRBV4-1
CDR3: CASSQDPGINQPQHF

J: TRBJ1-2
V: TRBV19
CDR3: CASRRTDYGYTF